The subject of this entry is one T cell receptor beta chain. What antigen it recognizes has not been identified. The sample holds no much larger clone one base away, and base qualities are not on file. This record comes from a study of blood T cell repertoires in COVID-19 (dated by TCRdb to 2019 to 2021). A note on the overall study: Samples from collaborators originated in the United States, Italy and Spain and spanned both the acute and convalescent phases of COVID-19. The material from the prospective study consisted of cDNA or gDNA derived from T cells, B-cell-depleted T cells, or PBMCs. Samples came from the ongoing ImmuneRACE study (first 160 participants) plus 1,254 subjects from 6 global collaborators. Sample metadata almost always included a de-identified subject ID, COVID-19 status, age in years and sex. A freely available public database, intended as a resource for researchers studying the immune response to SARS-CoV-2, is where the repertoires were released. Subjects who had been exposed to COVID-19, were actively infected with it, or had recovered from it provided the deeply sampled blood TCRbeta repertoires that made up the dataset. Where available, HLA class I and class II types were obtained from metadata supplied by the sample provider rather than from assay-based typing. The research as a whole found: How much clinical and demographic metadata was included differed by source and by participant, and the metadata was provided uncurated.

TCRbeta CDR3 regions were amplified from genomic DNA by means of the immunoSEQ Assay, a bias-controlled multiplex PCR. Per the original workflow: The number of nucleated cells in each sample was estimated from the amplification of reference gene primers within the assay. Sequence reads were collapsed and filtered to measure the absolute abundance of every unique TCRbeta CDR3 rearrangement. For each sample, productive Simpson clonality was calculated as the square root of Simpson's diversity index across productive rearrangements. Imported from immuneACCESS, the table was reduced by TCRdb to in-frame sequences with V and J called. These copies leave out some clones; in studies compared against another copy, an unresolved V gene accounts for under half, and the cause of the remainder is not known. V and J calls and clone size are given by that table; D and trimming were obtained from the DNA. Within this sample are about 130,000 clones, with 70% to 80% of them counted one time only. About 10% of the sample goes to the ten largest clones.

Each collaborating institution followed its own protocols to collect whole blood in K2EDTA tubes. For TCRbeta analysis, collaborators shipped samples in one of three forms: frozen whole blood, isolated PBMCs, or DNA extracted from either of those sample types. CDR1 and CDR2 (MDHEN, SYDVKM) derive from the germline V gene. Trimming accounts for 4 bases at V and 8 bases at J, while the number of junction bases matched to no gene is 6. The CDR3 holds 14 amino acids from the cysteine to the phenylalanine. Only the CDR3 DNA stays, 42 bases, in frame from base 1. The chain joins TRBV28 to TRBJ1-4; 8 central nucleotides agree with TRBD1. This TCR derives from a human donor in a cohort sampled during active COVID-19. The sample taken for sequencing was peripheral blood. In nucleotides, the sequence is TGTGCCAGCAGTTCGCTACAGGGGGGGGAAAAACTGTTTTTT. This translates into CASSSLQGGEKLFF.